The TCR beta chain under discussion was sequenced for a study of immune reconstitution after stem cell transplant in scleroderma (dated 2017 in TCRdb). Libraries were made using RT-PCR. Instrument used: Illumina MiSeq. The public reads were run again by TCRdb, first through fastp at Q25 and then through MiXCR, and only productive beta chains were kept. For every CDR3 protein sequence, its rows merge into one entry that carries the most common genes and DNA. This sample has more than 4,500 distinct CDR3 sequences in its table, and 8.5% of those were observed once. In total, the top ten clones hold 4% to 5% of the sample. The germline V gene gives CDR1 as LGHNA and CDR2 as YSLEER. Trimming leaves V shorter by 0 bases and J shorter by 3 bases, with the junction holding 1 base beyond the gene matches. CDR3 length: 14 amino acids, cysteine to phenylalanine. Solely the CDR3 DNA is kept, with 42 bases framed from the first base.

Regarding this clonotype: What antigen it recognizes has not been identified. Within one base of it there is no much larger clone, and no base qualities were kept.

The V gene is TRBV4-3 and the J gene is TRBJ1-1, with TRBD1 identical over 7 junction bases. The receptor's source is a male donor with systemic sclerosis. Sampling took place before or after autologous hematopoietic stem cell transplantation (not recorded which). The CDR3 reads as follows: CASSQERGHTEAFF. In nucleotide form, the sequence is TGCGCCAGCAGCCAAGAAAGGGGGCACACTGAAGCTTTCTTT.